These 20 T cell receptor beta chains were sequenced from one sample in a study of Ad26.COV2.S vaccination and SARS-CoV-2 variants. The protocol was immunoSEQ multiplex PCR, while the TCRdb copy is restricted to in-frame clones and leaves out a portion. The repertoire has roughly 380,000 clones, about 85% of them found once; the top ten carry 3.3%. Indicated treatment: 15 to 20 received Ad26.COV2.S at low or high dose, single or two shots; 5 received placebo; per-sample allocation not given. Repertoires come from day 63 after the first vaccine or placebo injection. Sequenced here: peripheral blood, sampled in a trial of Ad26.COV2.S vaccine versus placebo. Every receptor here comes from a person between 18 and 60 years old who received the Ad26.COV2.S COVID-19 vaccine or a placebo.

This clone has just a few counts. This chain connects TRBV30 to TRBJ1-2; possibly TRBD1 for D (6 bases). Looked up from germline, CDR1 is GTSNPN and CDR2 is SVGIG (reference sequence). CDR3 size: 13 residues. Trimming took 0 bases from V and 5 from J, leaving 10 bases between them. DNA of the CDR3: TGTGCCTGGAGTGTCCTCCAGGGGTATGGCTACACCTTC. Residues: CAWSVLQGYGYTF.

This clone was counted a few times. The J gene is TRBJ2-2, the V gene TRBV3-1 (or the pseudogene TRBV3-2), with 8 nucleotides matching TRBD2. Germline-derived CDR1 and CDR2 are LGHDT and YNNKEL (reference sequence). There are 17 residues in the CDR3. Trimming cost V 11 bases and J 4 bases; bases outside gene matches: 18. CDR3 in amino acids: CAAGDSGTRRTTGELFF. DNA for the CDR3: TGTGCCGCAGGCGACTCCGGGACTAGACGTACCACCGGGGAGCTGTTTTTT.

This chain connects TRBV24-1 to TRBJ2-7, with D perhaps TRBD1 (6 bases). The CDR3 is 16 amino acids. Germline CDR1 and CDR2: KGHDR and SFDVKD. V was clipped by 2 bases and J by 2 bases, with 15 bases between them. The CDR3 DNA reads TGTGCCACCAGTGATTCCCGACAGGCCCGAACCTACGAGCAGTACTTC. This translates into CATSDSRQARTYEQYF.

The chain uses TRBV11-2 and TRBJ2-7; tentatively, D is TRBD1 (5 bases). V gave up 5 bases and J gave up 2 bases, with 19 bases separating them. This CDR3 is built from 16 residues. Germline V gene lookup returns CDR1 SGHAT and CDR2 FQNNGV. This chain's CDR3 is CASSPYLTENTYEQYF. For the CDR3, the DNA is TGTGCCAGCAGCCCCTATTTGACAGAAAATACCTACGAGCAGTACTTC.

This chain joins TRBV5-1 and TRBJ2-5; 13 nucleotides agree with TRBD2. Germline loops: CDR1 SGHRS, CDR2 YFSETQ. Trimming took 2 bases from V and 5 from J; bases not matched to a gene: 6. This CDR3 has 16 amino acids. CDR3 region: CASSFGLAGAAETQYF. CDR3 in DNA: TGCGCCAGCAGCTTTGGACTAGCGGGAGCTGCGGAGACCCAGTACTTC.

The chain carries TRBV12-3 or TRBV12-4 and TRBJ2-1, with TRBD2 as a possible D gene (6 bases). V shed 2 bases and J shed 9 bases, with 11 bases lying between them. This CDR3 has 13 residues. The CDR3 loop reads CASSLLEGSEQFF. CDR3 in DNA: TGTGCCAGCAGTTTATTGGAGGGTAGTGAGCAGTTCTTC.

The chain's CDR3 is CASSQDINSGNTIYF. CDR3 bases: TGCGCCAGCAGCCAAGACATCAACTCTGGAAACACCATATATTTT. The V call is TRBV4-3, the J call TRBJ1-3; D gene unclear. Looked up from germline, CDR1 is LGHNA and CDR2 is YSLEER. Trimming stripped 0 bases from V and 0 bases from J, with 6 bases between. This CDR3 region has 15 residues.

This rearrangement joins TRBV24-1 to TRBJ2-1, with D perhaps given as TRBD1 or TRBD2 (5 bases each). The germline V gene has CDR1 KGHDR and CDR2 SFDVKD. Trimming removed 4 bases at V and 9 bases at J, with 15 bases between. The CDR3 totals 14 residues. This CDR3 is CATSDSGPASEQFF. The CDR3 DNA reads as TGTGCCACCAGTGACTCGGGGCCGGCGAGTGAGCAGTTCTTC.

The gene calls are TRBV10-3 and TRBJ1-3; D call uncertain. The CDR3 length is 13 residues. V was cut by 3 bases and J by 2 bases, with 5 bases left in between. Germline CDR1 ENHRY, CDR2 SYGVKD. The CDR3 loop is CAISDYPGNTIYF. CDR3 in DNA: TGTGCCATCAGTGATTATCCTGGAAACACCATATATTTT.

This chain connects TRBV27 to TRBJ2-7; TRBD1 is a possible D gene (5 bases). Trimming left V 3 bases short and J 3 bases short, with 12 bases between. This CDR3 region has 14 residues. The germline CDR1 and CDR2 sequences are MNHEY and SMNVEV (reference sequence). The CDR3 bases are TGTGCCAGCAGTTTTAGGGGCACCTACTACGAGCAGTACTTC. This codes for CASSFRGTYYEQYF.

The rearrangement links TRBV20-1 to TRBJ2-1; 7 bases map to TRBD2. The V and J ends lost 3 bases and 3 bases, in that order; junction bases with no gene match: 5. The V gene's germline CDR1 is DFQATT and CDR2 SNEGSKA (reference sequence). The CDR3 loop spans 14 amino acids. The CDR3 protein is CSASWRELYNEQFF. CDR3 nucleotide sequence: TGCAGTGCTAGTTGGCGGGAGCTCTACAATGAGCAGTTCTTC.

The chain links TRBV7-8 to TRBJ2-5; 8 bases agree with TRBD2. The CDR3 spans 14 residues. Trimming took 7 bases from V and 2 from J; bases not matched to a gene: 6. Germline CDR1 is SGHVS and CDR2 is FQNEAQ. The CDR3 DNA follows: TGTGCCAGCATCGAAGCGGGAGTGCAAGAGACCCAGTACTTC. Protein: CASIEAGVQETQYF.

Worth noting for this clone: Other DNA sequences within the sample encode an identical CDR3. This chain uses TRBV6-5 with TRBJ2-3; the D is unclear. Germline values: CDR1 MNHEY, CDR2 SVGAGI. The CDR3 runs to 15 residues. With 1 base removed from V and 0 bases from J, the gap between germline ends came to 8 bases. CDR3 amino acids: CASSYWQGSTDTQYF. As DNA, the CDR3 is TGTGCCAGCAGTTACTGGCAAGGGAGCACAGATACGCAGTATTTT.

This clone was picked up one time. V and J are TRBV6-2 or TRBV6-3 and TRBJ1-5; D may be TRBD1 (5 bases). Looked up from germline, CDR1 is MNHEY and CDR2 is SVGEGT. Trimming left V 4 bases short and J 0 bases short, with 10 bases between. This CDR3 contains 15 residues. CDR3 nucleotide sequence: TGTGCCAGCAGTTTCCGAGACAGTAGCAATCAGCCCCAGCATTTT. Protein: CASSFRDSSNQPQHF.

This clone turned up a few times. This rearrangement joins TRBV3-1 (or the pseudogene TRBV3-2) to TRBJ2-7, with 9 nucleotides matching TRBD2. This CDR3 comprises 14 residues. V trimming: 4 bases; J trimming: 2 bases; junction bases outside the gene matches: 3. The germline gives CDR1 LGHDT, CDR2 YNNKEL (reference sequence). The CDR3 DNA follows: TGTGCCAGCAGCCGGACTAGCGTCGCCTACGAGCAGTACTTC. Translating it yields CASSRTSVAYEQYF.

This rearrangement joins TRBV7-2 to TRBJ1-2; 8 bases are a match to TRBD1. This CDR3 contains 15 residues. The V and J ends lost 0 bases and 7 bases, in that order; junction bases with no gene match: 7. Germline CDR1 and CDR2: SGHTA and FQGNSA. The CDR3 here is CASSLAFGQGSGYTF. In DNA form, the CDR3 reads TGTGCCAGCAGCTTAGCCTTCGGACAGGGCTCTGGCTACACCTTC.

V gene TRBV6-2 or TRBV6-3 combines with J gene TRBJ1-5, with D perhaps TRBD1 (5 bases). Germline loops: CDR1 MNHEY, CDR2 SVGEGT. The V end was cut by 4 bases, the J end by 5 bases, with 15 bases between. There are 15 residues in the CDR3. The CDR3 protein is CASSSVAGTYQPQHF. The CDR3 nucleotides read TGTGCCAGCAGTTCGGTGGCAGGGACGTATCAGCCCCAGCATTTT.

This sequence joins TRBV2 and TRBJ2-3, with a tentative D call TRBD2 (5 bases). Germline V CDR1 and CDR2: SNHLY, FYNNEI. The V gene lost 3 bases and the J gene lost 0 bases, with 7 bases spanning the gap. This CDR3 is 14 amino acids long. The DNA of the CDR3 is TGTGCCAGCAGTGATAGGACTAGCACAGATACGCAGTATTTT. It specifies CASSDRTSTDTQYF.

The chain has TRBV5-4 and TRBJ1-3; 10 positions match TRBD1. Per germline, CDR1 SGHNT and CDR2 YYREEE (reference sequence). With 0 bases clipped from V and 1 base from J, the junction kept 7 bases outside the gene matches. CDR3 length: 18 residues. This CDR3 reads CASSLVRGQGTSGNTIYF. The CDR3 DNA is TGTGCCAGCAGCTTGGTTAGGGGACAGGGGACTTCTGGAAACACCATATATTTT.

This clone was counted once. This CDR3 reads CATGQIYYEQYF. The CDR3 DNA follows: TGTGCCACGGGACAGATTTACTACGAGCAGTACTTC. This chain joins TRBV27 and TRBJ2-7; 7 bases agree with TRBD1. The germline gives CDR1 MNHEY, CDR2 SMNVEV (reference sequence). The CDR3 loop spans 12 amino acids. V gave up 10 bases and J gave up 3 bases; unmatched junction bases: 6.